The sequence of this T cell receptor beta chain was determined in a study of CD8 T cells in ankylosing spondylitis. The germline gives CDR1 SGHRS, CDR2 YFSETQ. CDR3 length equals 15 residues. V was trimmed by 0 bases and J by 7 bases, leaving 16 bases between them. Study-level findings and limits: In ankylosing spondylitis blood, a motif of roughly 8 highly homologous TCR beta variants appeared characteristic. The study looked at matched synovial fluid samples from ankylosing spondylitis patients. Disease-linked clones were reported to be significantly enriched there.

Quantitative 5'-RACE with molecular barcodes was used to make the TCR beta libraries. MiXCR, applied by TCRdb to the 5' RACE reads, yields one record per CDR3 protein. The sample lists around 300,000 distinct CDR3 sequences, roughly 14% occurring once. This clonotype was seen a few times. Antigen: not known. The V and J genes are TRBV5-1 and TRBJ1-2; D possibly corresponds to TRBD1 (6 bases). The sample consisted of blood, either unsorted or a sorted T cell fraction (not recorded which). The clonotype was recovered from a male donor with ankylosing spondylitis or in good health (not recorded which). This chain's CDR3 is CASSLGAGDNGGYTF. DNA of the CDR3: TGCGCCAGCAGCTTGGGAGCAGGGGATAATGGTGGCTACACCTTC.